Sample share makes the clone carrying this T cell receptor beta chain large. Its antigen is undetermined. After removal of 7 bases from V and 6 bases from J, the junction contained 11 bases not matched to a gene. The CDR3 has 14 residues. Germline V gives CDR1 SGHRS, CDR2 YFSETQ. These data belong to a study of neoadjuvant nivolumab and ipilimumab in lung cancer. Study-level results: Pretherapy blood TCR richness correlated positively with resected tumor richness. Resected tumors had greater TCR richness and clonality than uninvolved lung.

Sequencing used immunoSEQ multiplex PCR; TCRdb keeps in-frame clones, though not all of them. In the table there are several thousand clones, 81% of which are singletons. The V gene is TRBV5-1, the J gene TRBJ1-1, with 8 nucleotides matching TRBD1. The sample here was normal lung tissue adjacent to the tumor, taken after neoadjuvant nivolumab, alone or with ipilimumab, at or shortly before surgery. This TCR was recovered from an adult with non-small cell lung cancer. Some clones in this sample may be carry-over from other donors' samples. CDR3 residues: CASETGQVGAEAFF. CDR3 in DNA: TGCGCCAGCGAGACGGGACAGGTAGGCGCTGAAGCTTTCTTT.